One and the same sample provided the 26 T cell receptor beta chains below, sequenced in a study of T cell responses to AZD1222 COVID-19 vaccine. TCRdb's copy holds only in-frame clones and misses some; the assay was immunoSEQ multiplex PCR. The sample shows some 160,000 clones, 88% of them seen only once. This specimen was peripheral blood, taken on day 0 of AZD1222 vaccination. The receptor set was obtained from an adult in good health.

This clone was detected only a few times. V and J are TRBV5-5 and TRBJ1-5; D is possibly TRBD1 (6 bases). This CDR3 spans 15 amino acids. Between the trimmed V and J ends, which lost 3 bases and 0 bases, there was a span of 10 bases. Germline loops: CDR1 SGHKS, CDR2 YYEKEE (reference sequence). The CDR3 DNA is TGTGCCAGCAGCTGGGGGGCGAGTAGCAATCAGCCCCAGCATTTT. Its protein product is CASSWGASSNQPQHF.

The chain is built from TRBV28 and TRBJ1-2; D may be TRBD1 (5 bases). Germline lookup yields CDR1 MDHEN and CDR2 SYDVKM. Trimming removed 6 bases from V and 3 bases from J, with 14 bases in between. This CDR3 is built from 14 residues. The CDR3 sequence: CASSSPGVDYGYTF. CDR3 in DNA: TGTGCCAGCAGCTCCCCGGGGGTGGACTATGGCTACACCTTC.

This clone was found once. V is TRBV27 and J is TRBJ1-1; D gene uncertain. Germline CDR1 MNHEY, CDR2 SMNVEV (reference sequence). Deletions cut 5 bases from V and 0 bases from J, with 13 bases between. This CDR3 spans 15 amino acids. The CDR3 protein is CASSPWTAVNTEAFF. CDR3 bases: TGTGCCAGCAGTCCCTGGACGGCCGTGAACACTGAAGCTTTCTTT.

The V gene is TRBV18, the J gene TRBJ1-3; D is unresolved. V was trimmed by 2 bases and J by 0 bases, leaving 11 bases between them. The CDR3 totals 16 residues. The V gene's germline CDR1 is KGHSH and CDR2 LQKENI. The CDR3 here is CASSPSRTSSGNTIYF. CDR3 sequence (DNA): TGTGCCAGCTCACCAAGTCGGACCAGCTCTGGAAACACCATATATTTT. The full variable domain, completed using reference TRBV18 and TRBJ1-3, is NAGVMQNPRHLVRRRGQEARLRCSPMKGHSHVYWYRQLPEEGLKFMVYLQKENIIDESGMPKERFSAEFPKEGPSILRIQQVVRGDSAAYFCASSPSRTSSGNTIYFGEGSWLTVV.

The V call is TRBV15, the J call TRBJ1-1; a weak D match, TRBD1 (5 bases). Trimming pared 5 bases from V and 1 base from J, leaving 20 bases between. The CDR3 sequence is 17 residues long. In germline, CDR1 is LNHNV, CDR2 YYDKDF (reference sequence). The CDR3 sequence is CATSLGLLTGGNTEAFF. DNA of the CDR3: TGTGCCACCAGCCTCGGACTCCTCACTGGGGGGAACACTGAAGCTTTCTTT.

The J gene is TRBJ1-4, the V gene TRBV27; 12 bases are shared with TRBD1. Germline values: CDR1 MNHEY, CDR2 SMNVEV (reference sequence). Losses at the gene ends were 5 bases for V and 7 bases for J; bases not matched to a gene: 5. The CDR3 extends over 15 amino acids. CDR3 bases: TGTGCCAGCAGTCCGGGACAGGGGGCGGGTGAAAAACTGTTTTTT. Amino acid sequence: CASSPGQGAGEKLFF.

The chain uses TRBV3-1 (or the pseudogene TRBV3-2) and TRBJ2-1; possibly TRBD2 for D (5 bases). CDR3 length equals 15 residues. The V end lost 0 bases, the J end lost 8 bases, and 14 bases lay between the germline ends. Per the germline V gene, CDR1 is LGHDT and CDR2 is YNNKEL (reference sequence). In DNA form, the CDR3 reads TGTGCCAGCAGCCAAGAAGGGAGCCCGTGGGATGAGCAGTTCTTC. Protein sequence: CASSQEGSPWDEQFF.

The chain combines TRBV7-8 with TRBJ1-2; D is perhaps TRBD1 (5 bases). Trimming took off 1 base at V and 4 bases at J, with 19 bases between the two ends. From germline, CDR1 is SGHVS and CDR2 FQNEAQ. The CDR3 contains 17 residues. The DNA for the CDR3 is TGTGCCAGCAGCTTAGTTGCAGGGTTAACCCGGGGCTATGGCTACACCTTC. Translating it yields CASSLVAGLTRGYGYTF.

Comments on this clone: Its ends do not fully match the called genes, so a read error is possible. V is TRBV5-1 and J is TRBJ2-3, with D possibly matching TRBD1 (6 bases). The germline V gene encodes CDR1 SGHRS and CDR2 YFSETQ. The CDR3 loop spans 14 amino acids. The CDR3 region has the DNA TGCGCCAGCGGCTTTCAGGGGAGCACAGATACGCAGTATTTT. It translates to CASGFQGSTDTQYF.

A few counts support this clone. V and J are TRBV29-1 and TRBJ1-2; the D gene is possibly TRBD1 (6 bases). The length of the CDR3 is 13 residues. Germline V gene data show CDR1 as SQVTM and CDR2 as ANQGSEA. V was clipped by 6 bases and J by 4 bases, with 15 bases between them. As DNA, the CDR3 is TGCAGCGTAGGGGAGACAGGCACCTATGGCTACACCTTC. Translation gives CSVGETGTYGYTF.

Only one count was recorded for this clone. The chain couples TRBV21-1 to TRBJ1-5. TRBV21-1 is shown as a pseudogene. This CDR3 is 18 amino acids long. CDR3 sequence (DNA): TGTGCCAGCAGCCTACATCTTCTTCTCGGCCGATGTTATCAGCCCCAGCATTTT. Translation: CASSLHLLLGRCYQPQHF.

The CDR3 coding sequence is TGTGCCAGCAGTTACCCGCCTAGCGGGGGCCGGGAGACCCAGTACTTC. This sequence encodes CASSYPPSGGRETQYF. The chain carries TRBV6-5 and TRBJ2-5, with 10 bases that match TRBD2. The CDR3 sequence is 16 residues long. V lost 2 bases to trimming and J lost 5 bases; unmatched junction nucleotides: 8. The V gene's germline CDR1 is MNHEY and CDR2 SVGAGI.

The rearrangement links TRBV28 to TRBJ2-1, with 10 bases aligning to TRBD2. The germline gives CDR1 MDHEN, CDR2 SYDVKM. The CDR3 covers 15 residues. V dropped 6 bases and J dropped 5; count of bases not matched to a gene: 7. Here the CDR3 reads CASSLAGGRNNEQFF. In DNA, the CDR3 is TGTGCCAGCAGCTTAGCGGGAGGCCGCAACAATGAGCAGTTCTTC.

A word on this clone: The identical CDR3 is also encoded by other nucleotide sequences in the sample. The V and J genes are TRBV7-9 and TRBJ2-7; no clear D. Germline assignment: CDR1 SEHNR and CDR2 FQNEAQ (reference sequence). The CDR3 is 11 amino acids. V was pared by 5 bases and J by 2 bases, with 4 bases between. CDR3 bases: TGTGCCAGCAGCCCAGCCTACGAGCAGTACTTC. Translated, it gives CASSPAYEQYF. Full variable domain (missing parts from reference TRBV7-9 and TRBJ2-7): DTGVSQNPRHKITKRGQNVTFRCDPISEHNRLYWYRQTLGQGPEFLTYFQNEAQLEKSRLLSDRFSAERPKGSFSTLEIQRTEQGDSAMYLCASSPAYEQYFGPGTRLTVT.

Remarks on this clone: Other DNA sequences within the sample encode an identical CDR3. This chain links TRBV20-1 with TRBJ2-7; no firm D call. The CDR3 sequence is 10 residues long. In germline, CDR1 is DFQATT, CDR2 SNEGSKA (reference sequence). V was shortened by 3 bases and J by 9 bases, with 9 bases between the two germline ends. In DNA, the CDR3 is TGCAGTGCTAGTTCCCACGGGCAGTACTTC. This sequence encodes CSASSHGQYF.

The V gene is TRBV27, the J gene TRBJ2-1, with D unresolved. Germline V gene data show CDR1 as MNHEY and CDR2 as SMNVEV (reference sequence). V lost 5 bases, J lost 0 bases, and 11 bases lay in between. There are 15 residues in the CDR3. In DNA form, the CDR3 reads TGTGCCAGCAGTCCACCCCACAGCTCCTACAATGAGCAGTTCTTC. Its protein is CASSPPHSSYNEQFF.

This chain links TRBV7-9 with TRBJ1-1; D remains ambiguous. This CDR3 is 13 amino acids long. V dropped 4 bases and J dropped 7 bases, with 13 bases sitting between them. CDR1 and CDR2 (germline): SEHNR, FQNEAQ (reference sequence). The DNA of the CDR3 is TGTGCCAGCAGCTCGAGAAGTAAAGTTGAAGCTTTCTTT. This gives the protein CASSSRSKVEAFF.

This clone was counted between two and nine times. The chain has TRBV18 and TRBJ1-3, with D possibly TRBD1 on 6 matching bases. This CDR3 has 17 amino acids. From germline, CDR1 is KGHSH and CDR2 LQKENI. Trimming took 3 bases from V and 4 from J, leaving 19 bases between them. In nucleotides, the CDR3 is TGTGCCAGCTCACCCAGGACAGTCCTGCAGTCCGGAAACACCATATATTTT. This encodes CASSPRTVLQSGNTIYF.

The chain is built from TRBV28 and TRBJ2-5; D perhaps matches TRBD1 (5 bases). CDR3 length equals 18 residues. The germline V gene encodes CDR1 MDHEN and CDR2 SYDVKM. The V and J ends lost 3 bases and 2 bases respectively, with 22 bases between them. The CDR3 here is CASSFPRLQDGRQETQYF. The CDR3 coding sequence is TGTGCCAGCAGTTTCCCCCGCCTACAGGACGGAAGACAAGAGACCCAGTACTTC.

V usage is TRBV7-2 and J usage is TRBJ1-2; D remains ambiguous. CDR3 size: 14 residues. Per germline, CDR1 SGHTA and CDR2 FQGNSA. Trimming removed 2 bases from V and 2 bases from J, with 9 bases in between. The CDR3 coding sequence is TGTGCCAGCAGCTTATCCCCACAAAACTATGGCTACACCTTC. Its translation: CASSLSPQNYGYTF.

V and J are TRBV2 and TRBJ2-7; possible D gene TRBD1, 8 bases. CDR1 is SNHLY and CDR2 is FYNNEI in the germline V gene. The CDR3 has 16 amino acids. V was trimmed by 2 bases and J by 3 bases, leaving 17 bases between them. Written as DNA, the CDR3 is TGTGCCAGCAGTGAACCGGGGGGACAGGCCAGCTACGAGCAGTACTTC. Translated: CASSEPGGQASYEQYF.

The gene calls are TRBV18 and TRBJ1-1; 11 nucleotides line up with TRBD1. The CDR3 length is 15 residues. Germline-derived CDR1 and CDR2 are KGHSH and LQKENI. V trimming: 8 bases; J trimming: 4 bases; junction bases outside the gene matches: 9. The CDR3, as DNA: TGTGCCAGCCTTCGGGGACAGGGGGGGATCACTGAAGCTTTCTTT. Translating gives CASLRGQGGITEAFF.

The chain carries TRBV28 and TRBJ2-3; 8 nucleotides match TRBD2. Per germline, CDR1 MDHEN and CDR2 SYDVKM. The V segment lost 2 bases and the J segment 8 bases; nucleotides outside the gene matches: 15. CDR3 length: 17 residues. CDR3 bases: TGTGCCAGCAGTTTAGGGCAGGGATGGCGGGAGGAAACTACGCAGTATTTT. Translating it yields CASSLGQGWREETTQYF.

CDR3 bases: TGTGCCAGCAGTGACTCTGAGGGGGGGCCGGGAGATACGCAGTATTTT. Translated: CASSDSEGGPGDTQYF. The V call is TRBV6-4, the J call TRBJ2-3; tentative D call: TRBD2 (7 bases). The V end lost 0 bases, the J end lost 5 bases, and 15 bases lay between the germline ends. The germline V gene encodes CDR1 MRHNA and CDR2 SNTAGT. The CDR3 extends over 16 amino acids.

The chain couples TRBV9 to TRBJ2-5; D is undetermined. Germline lookup yields CDR1 SGDLS and CDR2 YYNGEE. V lost 0 bases and J lost 2, with 8 bases in between. The CDR3 is made up of 14 amino acids. The CDR3 coding sequence is TGTGCCAGCAGCGTAGAGCACAGACAAGAGACCCAGTACTTC. Protein product: CASSVEHRQETQYF.

The chain has TRBV10-3 and TRBJ2-3; D gene uncertain. This CDR3 contains 16 residues. V was shortened by 3 bases and J by 2 bases, with 15 bases between the two germline ends. Germline V CDR1 and CDR2: ENHRY, SYGVKD. The CDR3 DNA reads TGTGCCATCAGTGACCCTGTTAGGGCCAACACAGATACGCAGTATTTT. Encoded protein: CAISDPVRANTDTQYF.